These 10 T cell receptor beta chains originate from one sample sequenced in a study of PD-L1 blockade in urothelial cancer. As for time point: peripheral blood 6 weeks after treatment start. Profiling relied on immunoSEQ multiplex PCR, and the TCRdb table lists in-frame clones only, not all of them. The table includes roughly 120,000 clones, roughly 91% detected once. The source was PBMCs, collected around atezolizumab (anti-PD-L1) treatment. These receptors all stem from a man in his sixties with urothelial cancer.

The gene calls are TRBV6-5 and TRBJ1-2, with D possibly TRBD1 on 5 matching bases. CDR1 is MNHEY, CDR2 SVGAGI, per germline. V dropped 9 bases and J dropped 6 bases, with 17 bases sitting between them. The CDR3 is 13 residues long. The CDR3 sequence is CASTSGVGNGYTF. CDR3 in DNA: TGTGCCAGTACCTCGGGGGTCGGAAATGGCTACACCTTC.

The chain uses TRBV7-9 and TRBJ1-6; 8 positions agree with TRBD1. The CDR3 has 14 residues. Germline loops: CDR1 SEHNR, CDR2 FQNEAQ (reference sequence). V dropped 5 bases and J dropped 10; count of bases not matched to a gene: 7. The DNA of the CDR3 is TGTGCCAGCAGCACCGGGACAGGAGGCTCACCCCTCCACTTT. The encoded protein is CASSTGTGGSPLHF.

V usage is TRBV30 and J usage is TRBJ1-2; D unclear. Trimming removed 4 bases at V and 3 bases at J, with 9 bases between. Germline-derived CDR1 and CDR2 are GTSNPN and SVGIG (reference sequence). The CDR3 is 12 residues long. CDR3 nucleotide sequence: TGTGCCTGGACCGGGTATCACTATGGCTACACCTTC. Encoded protein: CAWTGYHYGYTF.

The chain links TRBV10-3 to TRBJ2-5; 9 bases agree with TRBD2. The CDR3 contains 19 residues. After removal of 0 bases from V and 7 bases from J, the junction contained 18 bases not matched to a gene. The V gene's germline CDR1 is ENHRY and CDR2 SYGVKD. CDR3 nucleotide sequence: TGTGCCATCAGTGAGTCATTGGGGCAGCGGGGGGCCCCAATTGGGACCCAGTACTTC. Translated: CAISESLGQRGAPIGTQYF.

This clone appeared a single time. J is TRBJ2-5 and V is TRBV9; TRBD2 matches 11 bases. The CDR3 is 15 residues long. Germline V gives CDR1 SGDLS, CDR2 YYNGEE. V lost 0 bases to trimming and J lost 4 bases; unmatched junction nucleotides: 2. In nucleotides, the CDR3 is TGTGCCAGCAGCGTAGGACTAGCGGGGCTAGAGACCCAGTACTTC. This encodes CASSVGLAGLETQYF.

The rearrangement uses TRBV10-3 and TRBJ2-6, with 10 positions matching TRBD2. The CDR3 length is 16 residues. CDR1 ENHRY and CDR2 SYGVKD come from the germline V gene. The J segment lost 0 bases and the V segment lost 8 bases, leaving 4 bases of the junction unmatched. CDR3 DNA sequence: TGTGCCATCGAGGGACTAGCGAGCTCTGGGGCCAACGTCCTGACTTTC. Its translation is CAIEGLASSGANVLTF.

The J gene is TRBJ1-5, the V gene TRBV6-6; tentatively, D is TRBD1 (5 bases). Per germline, CDR1 MNHNY and CDR2 SVGAGI (reference sequence). CDR3 size: 16 residues. The ends were cut back, 0 bases at V and 2 bases at J, with 11 bases in the middle. The CDR3 DNA follows: TGTGCCAGCAGTTACTCGATGGGGCAGGGCAATCAGCCCCAGCATTTT. It specifies CASSYSMGQGNQPQHF.

V is TRBV16 and J is TRBJ1-6, with D uncertain. This CDR3 has 13 residues. In germline, CDR1 is KGHSY, CDR2 FQNENV. Trimming cost V 4 bases and J 7 bases, with 8 bases left between them. CDR3 nucleotide sequence: TGTGCCAGCAGCCCCTTCGGGAATTCACCCCTCCACTTT. This sequence encodes CASSPFGNSPLHF. Complete variable domain (other parts from reference TRBV16 and TRBJ1-6): GEEVAQTPKHLVRGEGQKAKLYCAPIKGHSYVFWYQQVLKNEFKFLISFQNENVFDETGMPKERFSAKCLPNSPCSLEIQATKLEDSAVYFCASSPFGNSPLHFGNGTRLTVT.

The gene calls are TRBV29-1 and TRBJ2-7; D is possibly TRBD1 (5 bases). This CDR3 is 12 amino acids long. V lost 4 bases, J lost 3 bases, and 10 bases lay in between. Germline lookup yields CDR1 SQVTM and CDR2 ANQGSEA. The CDR3 nucleotides read TGCAGCGTTGCAGGGTTTGGCTACGAGCAGTACTTC. Protein: CSVAGFGYEQYF.

The chain employs TRBV25-1 and TRBJ1-2, with D perhaps matching TRBD1 (5 bases). CDR1 is MGHDK and CDR2 is SYGVNS in the germline V gene. Trimming pared 5 bases from V and 8 bases from J, leaving 21 bases between. The CDR3 consists of 15 residues. In nucleotides, the CDR3 is TGTGCCAGCAGTCCCCGCGGAGGGCCCTCAGGGGGCTACACCTTC. The encoded protein is CASSPRGGPSGGYTF.